A single sample is the source of the 25 T cell receptor beta chains below, sequenced in a study of cytomegalovirus exposure and HLA in healthy donors. Primers: 60 Vbeta forward and 13 Jbeta reverse. Measured with immunoSEQ multiplex PCR; TCRdb has only the in-frame clones, and not every one. The sample records approximately 130,000 clones, around 82% being singletons. Source material: PBMCs. The receptors were sampled from a boy younger than 18 in good health and CMV-seronegative.

The chain employs TRBV15 and TRBJ1-1; 9 positions match TRBD1. CDR3 length: 14 amino acids. The germline CDR1 and CDR2 sequences are LNHNV and YYDKDF (reference sequence). After removal of 8 bases from V and 5 bases from J, the junction contained 9 bases not matched to a gene. The CDR3 here is CATGTGYGSTEAFF. The CDR3 bases are TGTGCCACCGGGACAGGGTATGGGAGTACTGAAGCTTTCTTT. Together with reference TRBV15 and TRBJ1-1, the CDR3 gives the full variable domain: DAMVIQNPRYQVTQFGKPVTLSCSQTLNHNVMYWYQQKSSQAPKLLFHYYDKDFNNEADTPDNFQSRRPNTSFCFLDIRSPGLGDTAMYLCATGTGYGSTEAFFGQGTRLTVV.

This chain joins TRBV5-1 and TRBJ2-1; tentatively, D is TRBD2 (5 bases). The CDR3 is made up of 16 amino acids. The V gene lost 0 bases and the J gene lost 2 bases, with 12 bases spanning the gap. CDR1 SGHRS and CDR2 YFSETQ come from the germline V gene. The CDR3 loop is CASSLVVGVAYNEQFF. DNA for the CDR3: TGCGCCAGCAGCTTGGTTGTGGGAGTTGCCTACAATGAGCAGTTCTTC.

For this clone: The junction does not match germline at one end; this may be a read error. The chain links TRBV7-7 to TRBJ1-1, with unresolved D. CDR1 is SSHAT, CDR2 FNYEAQ, per germline (reference sequence). The CDR3 length is 13 residues. CDR3 loop: CASSTEPGTEAFF. CDR3 in DNA: TGTGCTAGCAGCACCGAACCGGGGACTGAAGCTTTCTTT.

J is TRBJ2-5 and V is TRBV28; TRBD1 matches at 10 bases. The DNA end lines up better with TRBJ2-7; the J call may be wrong. The germline V gene has CDR1 MDHEN and CDR2 SYDVKM. CDR3 length equals 15 residues. The CDR3, as DNA: TGTGCCAGCAGTATCCCCGGGACAGGGGACCACGAGCAGTACTTC. This sequence encodes CASSIPGTGDHEQYF.

The chain couples TRBV9 to TRBJ2-7; TRBD1 agrees at 10 bases. This CDR3 spans 14 amino acids. With 7 bases clipped from V and 7 bases from J, the junction kept 11 bases outside the gene matches. Germline V lookup: CDR1 SGDLS, CDR2 YYNGEE. The CDR3 sequence: CASAAGTGVEEQYF. CDR3 coding DNA: TGTGCCAGCGCCGCGGGGACAGGGGTAGAGGAGCAGTACTTC.

In this sample, this clone turned up a few times. The chain joins TRBV6-5 to TRBJ1-5; possible D gene TRBD1, 5 bases. CDR3 length equals 13 residues. The germline V gene encodes CDR1 MNHEY and CDR2 SVGAGI. Trimming stripped 7 bases from V and 3 bases from J, with 10 bases between. The CDR3 DNA sequence: TGTGCCAGCACAGGGTCCTTCAATCAGCCCCAGCATTTT. Translating it yields CASTGSFNQPQHF.

This clone was seen more than once but under ten times. The gene calls are TRBV5-4 and TRBJ2-2, with 12 bases matching TRBD2. The CDR3 contains 17 residues. The J segment lost 4 bases and the V segment lost 5 bases, leaving 9 bases of the junction unmatched. CDR1 SGHNT and CDR2 YYREEE come from the germline V gene (reference sequence). The CDR3 DNA follows: TGTGCCAGCAGTTTACCGGGACTAGCGGGTTTCACCGGGGAGCTGTTTTTT. Translation: CASSLPGLAGFTGELFF.

The J gene is TRBJ2-3, the V gene TRBV10-2, with TRBD2 identical over 9 bases. CDR1 is WSHSY, CDR2 SAAADI, per germline. This CDR3 contains 16 residues. V lost 5 bases and J lost 1; bases outside the gene matches: 7. The CDR3 sequence is CASSLLTSGGTDTQYF. CDR3 bases: TGCGCCAGCAGTCTCTTGACTAGCGGAGGCACAGATACGCAGTATTTT.

V is TRBV27 and J is TRBJ2-6, with TRBD1 as a possible D gene (6 bases). V was clipped by 8 bases and J by 2 bases, with 13 bases between them. Germline V gene data show CDR1 as MNHEY and CDR2 as SMNVEV (reference sequence). This CDR3 has 15 residues. CDR3 coding DNA: TGTGCCAGCTGCCCAGGGGTGGCTGGGGCCAACGTCCTGACTTTC. Encoded protein: CASCPGVAGANVLTF.

This clone was observed a single time. The CDR3 region is CASSGGLHTDTQYF. The CDR3 nucleotides read TGTGCCAGCAGTGGTGGACTTCACACAGATACGCAGTATTTT. The chain employs TRBV6-1 and TRBJ2-3, with D possibly being TRBD2 (5 bases). The CDR3 loop spans 14 amino acids. The V end lost 4 bases, the J end lost 2 bases, and 10 bases lay between the germline ends. Germline V gene data show CDR1 as MNHNS and CDR2 as SASEGT.

The V call is TRBV5-6, the J call TRBJ1-1; D not certain. The CDR3 contains 17 residues. With 1 base removed from V and 0 bases from J, the gap between germline ends came to 16 bases. Germline V gene lookup returns CDR1 SGHDT and CDR2 YYEEEE. For the CDR3, the DNA is TGTGCCAGCAGCTTGTTAGCAGACTTTACAATGAACACTGAAGCTTTCTTT. Translating it yields CASSLLADFTMNTEAFF.

This chain joins TRBV30 and TRBJ1-3; D not resolved. Germline V gene data show CDR1 as GTSNPN and CDR2 as SVGIG (reference sequence). The CDR3 loop spans 15 amino acids. Trimming removed 0 bases at V and 0 bases at J, with 9 bases between. The CDR3 loop is CAWSVRVLSGNTIYF. In nucleotides, the CDR3 is TGTGCCTGGAGTGTACGGGTCCTCTCTGGAAACACCATATATTTT.

V gene TRBV30 combines with J gene TRBJ2-7, with unresolved D. V was clipped by 0 bases and J by 3 bases, with 12 bases between them. This CDR3 is 14 amino acids long. Looked up from germline, CDR1 is GTSNPN and CDR2 is SVGIG (reference sequence). The CDR3 DNA follows: TGTGCCTGGAGTGTATCCGGGTCCAGCTACGAGCAGTACTTC. This encodes CAWSVSGSSYEQYF.

This chain joins TRBV5-1 and TRBJ2-5; D is possibly TRBD2 (6 bases). With 3 bases removed from V and 1 base from J, the gap between germline ends came to 22 bases. The length of the CDR3 is 18 residues. Germline assignment: CDR1 SGHRS and CDR2 YFSETQ. CDR3 protein: CASSWEAIRRDSQETQYF. CDR3 sequence (DNA): TGCGCCAGCAGCTGGGAGGCCATTCGCCGAGATTCCCAAGAGACCCAGTACTTC.

This chain links TRBV4-3 with TRBJ1-2, with a weak D call TRBD1 (6 bases). Per the germline V gene, CDR1 is LGHNA and CDR2 is YSLEER. This CDR3 has 17 residues. V lost 0 bases and J 0 bases, leaving 14 bases between the germline ends. The CDR3 DNA reads as TGCGCCAGCAGCCAAGATCGAGCGGGGACACCTAACTATGGCTACACCTTC. Its protein is CASSQDRAGTPNYGYTF.

The gene calls are TRBV6-1 and TRBJ1-2, with 11 nucleotides matching TRBD1. CDR3 size: 15 residues. The junction had 3 bases not matched to a gene; V was cut back by 0 bases and J by 6 bases. Germline CDR1 MNHNS, CDR2 SASEGT. This CDR3 is CASSEAGQGVHGYTF. CDR3 sequence (DNA): TGTGCCAGCAGTGAAGCGGGACAGGGGGTACATGGCTACACCTTC.

The chain links TRBV2 to TRBJ1-1; D may be TRBD1 (5 bases). Trimming removed 6 bases from V and 4 bases from J, with 12 bases in between. This CDR3 spans 13 amino acids. The V gene's germline CDR1 is SNHLY and CDR2 FYNNEI. CDR3: CASSSREGTEAFF. The CDR3 nucleotides read TGTGCCAGCAGCTCCAGGGAAGGCACTGAAGCTTTCTTT. The full variable domain, in which reference TRBV2 and TRBJ1-1 provide the parts outside the CDR3, is EPEVTQTPSHQVTQMGQEVILRCVPISNHLYFYWYRQILGQKVEFLVSFYNNEISEKSEIFDDQFSVERPDGSNFTLKIRSTKLEDSAMYFCASSSREGTEAFFGQGTRLTVV.

The chain links TRBV19 to TRBJ1-5; D remains ambiguous. Deletions cut 6 bases from V and 0 bases from J, with 9 bases between. The CDR3 length is 14 residues. Germline V gene sequence: CDR1 LNHDA, CDR2 SQIVND (reference sequence). DNA for the CDR3: TGTGCCAGTAGGAGAGGAAATAGCAATCAGCCCCAGCATTTT. This encodes CASRRGNSNQPQHF.

This chain links TRBV29-1 with TRBJ1-4, with D possibly being TRBD1 (5 bases). The CDR3 covers 15 residues. V lost 5 bases and J lost 2, with 15 bases in between. The germline V gene has CDR1 SQVTM and CDR2 ANQGSEA. The CDR3 is CSVNKGGGTNEKLFF. CDR3 in DNA: TGCAGCGTTAACAAGGGCGGGGGGACTAATGAAAAACTGTTTTTT.

This clone appeared a single time. J is TRBJ2-5 and V is TRBV18; no definite D call. The germline V and J ends were trimmed by 6 bases and 9 bases, with 11 bases remaining between them. Germline V lookup: CDR1 KGHSH, CDR2 LQKENI. The length of the CDR3 is 11 residues. The CDR3 loop reads CASSPGEAQYF. DNA of the CDR3: TGTGCCAGCTCCCCCGGTGAGGCCCAGTACTTC.

The CDR3 DNA reads as TGTGCCAGCAGCCCACACGGAGCGGCCAATGAGCAGTTCTTC. Translating it yields CASSPHGAANEQFF. The chain uses TRBV7-3 and TRBJ2-1; D perhaps matches TRBD2 (5 bases). This CDR3 has 14 amino acids. Looked up from germline, CDR1 is SGHTA and CDR2 is FQGTGA. The V end was cut by 5 bases, the J end by 6 bases, with 14 bases between.

This clone has more than one count but fewer than ten. The V gene is TRBV10-3, the J gene TRBJ1-3, with D maybe TRBD1 (6 bases). The ends were cut back, 4 bases at V and 3 bases at J, with 7 bases in the middle. The germline CDR1 and CDR2 sequences are ENHRY and SYGVKD. CDR3 size: 13 residues. The CDR3 sequence: CAISGTDGNTIYF. The CDR3 DNA reads as TGTGCCATCAGTGGGACAGATGGAAACACCATATATTTT.

This rearrangement joins TRBV5-5 to TRBJ2-1; 8 positions match TRBD2. This CDR3 comprises 15 residues. Unmatched junction bases numbered 8, after V lost 0 bases and J lost 9 bases. CDR1 and CDR2 (germline): SGHKS, YYEKEE (reference sequence). As DNA, the CDR3 is TGTGCCAGCAGCTTGGCTCTGGCGGGAGGCGGTGAGCAGTTCTTC. Amino acids: CASSLALAGGGEQFF.

The CDR3 protein is CASSSSPGGVKETQYF. The CDR3 DNA sequence: TGTGCCAGCTCATCGAGCCCGGGGGGGGTTAAGGAGACCCAGTACTTC. This chain joins TRBV18 and TRBJ2-5, with 8 bases aligning to TRBD2. The CDR3 length is 16 residues. Germline V lookup: CDR1 KGHSH, CDR2 LQKENI. V gave up 5 bases and J gave up 5 bases; unmatched junction bases: 13. The whole variable domain, filled in from reference TRBV18 and TRBJ2-5, reads NAGVMQNPRHLVRRRGQEARLRCSPMKGHSHVYWYRQLPEEGLKFMVYLQKENIIDESGMPKERFSAEFPKEGPSILRIQQVVRGDSAAYFCASSSSPGGVKETQYFGPGTRLLVL.

The genes are TRBV4-1 and TRBJ2-7, with 7 bases aligning to TRBD2. There are 15 residues in the CDR3. V lost 2 bases, J lost 2 bases, and 6 bases stayed unmatched. Germline assignment: CDR1 MGHRA and CDR2 YSYEKL. Here the CDR3 DNA reads TGCGCCAGCAGCCAATCACATAGCGGGCCCTACGAGCAGTACTTC. Protein product: CASSQSHSGPYEQYF.